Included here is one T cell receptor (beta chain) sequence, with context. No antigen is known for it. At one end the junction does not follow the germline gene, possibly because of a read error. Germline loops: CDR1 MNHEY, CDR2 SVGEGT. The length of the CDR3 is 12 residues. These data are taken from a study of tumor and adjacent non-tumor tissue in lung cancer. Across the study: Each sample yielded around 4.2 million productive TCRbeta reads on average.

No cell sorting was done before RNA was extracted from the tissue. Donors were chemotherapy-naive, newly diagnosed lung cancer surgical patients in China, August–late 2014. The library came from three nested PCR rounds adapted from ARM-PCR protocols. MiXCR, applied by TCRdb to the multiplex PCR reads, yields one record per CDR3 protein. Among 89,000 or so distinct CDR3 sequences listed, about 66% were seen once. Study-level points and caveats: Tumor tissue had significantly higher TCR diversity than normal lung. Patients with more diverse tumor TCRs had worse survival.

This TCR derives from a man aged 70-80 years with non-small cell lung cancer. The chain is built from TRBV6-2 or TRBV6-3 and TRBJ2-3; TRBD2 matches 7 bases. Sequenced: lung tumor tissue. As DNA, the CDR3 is TGTGCCAGCAGTCCCCGCGGGGGAACGCGGTATTTT. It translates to CASSPRGGTRYF.